The 6 T cell receptor beta chains presented below share a single source sample, sequenced in a study of T cells in Graves' hyperthyroidism and ophthalmopathy. The CDR3 regions of TCR beta were amplified from RNA transcripts. Carried out on the TCR CDR3, a first-round RT-PCR used the HTBI primer set. Using its own MiXCR run on the multiplex PCR reads, TCRdb lists one record per CDR3 protein. Among over 500,000 distinct CDR3 sequences listed, about 14% were seen once. Sample: blood. These TCRs come from a woman aged 40 to 50 with Graves' hyperthyroidism.

This clonotype was observed a few times. This chain connects TRBV11-2 to TRBJ1-1, with D unresolved. Trimming took 0 bases from V and 0 from J, leaving 11 bases between them. The germline V gene has CDR1 SGHAT and CDR2 FQNNGV. CDR3 size: 16 residues. CDR3 nucleotides: TGTGCCAGCAGCTTAGATCCCGAGGGCCTGAACACTGAAGCTTTCTTT. Translating gives CASSLDPEGLNTEAFF. Variable domain in full (rest from reference TRBV11-2 and TRBJ1-1): EAGVAQSPRYKIIEKRQSVAFWCNPISGHATLYWYQQILGQGPKLLIQFQNNGVVDDSQLPKDRFSAERLKGVDSTLKIQPAKLEDSAVYLCASSLDPEGLNTEAFFGQGTRLTVV.

About this clonotype itself: A clone one base away is much larger, so this may be a read error. V gene TRBV10-1 combines with J gene TRBJ2-7; TRBD2 is a possible D gene (6 bases). This CDR3 is built from 13 residues. Germline CDR1 reads WNHNN; CDR2 reads SYGVQD (reference sequence). The CDR3 spells CAGSEAPTGAQYF. CDR3 bases: TGCGCCGGCAGTGAAGCCCCGACGGGAGCGCAGTACTTC.

This clonotype was detected many times. The V and J genes are TRBV12-3 or TRBV12-4 and TRBJ1-2; no clear D gene. CDR3 length equals 14 residues. The V end was cut by 2 bases, the J end by 2 bases, with 9 bases between. CDR3 nucleotides: TGTGCCAGCAGTTTACCCGGGAAGAACTATGGCTACACCTTC. Its translation: CASSLPGKNYGYTF.

In its sample, this clonotype was seen many times. V usage is TRBV9 and J usage is TRBJ1-3, with 7 bases aligning to TRBD1. Germline trimming cut 3 bases from V and 0 bases from J; bases unmatched to any gene: 6. This CDR3 is built from 16 residues. Germline CDR1 is SGDLS and CDR2 is YYNGEE. The DNA for the CDR3 is TGTGCCAGCAGCGCCTGGGGACAGAGCTCTGGAAACACCATATATTTT. Its translation is CASSAWGQSSGNTIYF.

The chain joins TRBV28 to TRBJ2-7; D perhaps matches TRBD2 (6 bases). V lost 3 bases and J 3 bases, leaving 12 bases between the germline ends. Germline V lookup: CDR1 MDHEN, CDR2 SYDVKM. This CDR3 contains 14 residues. CDR3 loop: CASSLDYNSYEQYF. The CDR3 DNA reads as TGTGCCAGCAGTTTGGACTACAACAGCTACGAGCAGTACTTC.

This clonotype has a count of ten or more. The V and J genes are TRBV19 and TRBJ2-1; TRBD2 matches at 9 bases. Germline CDR1 and CDR2: LNHDA and SQIVND (reference sequence). The CDR3 consists of 15 residues. J gave up 6 bases and V 7 bases, and 10 bases lay outside the gene matches. DNA of the CDR3: TGTGCCAGTACCGAGTCGGGACTAGCCTCCAATGAGCAGTTCTTC. Translated, it gives CASTESGLASNEQFF.